This TCR beta chain was profiled in a study of identical twins. A single record per CDR3 protein comes from TCRdb applying MiXCR to the 5' RACE reads. The sample lists some 630,000 distinct CDR3 sequences, 7.1% occurring once. Every one of the donors was a healthy Caucasian. Germline CDR1 SGDLS, CDR2 YYNGEE. V lost 0 bases and J lost 2, with 8 bases in between. The CDR3 has 14 amino acids. The same data also contributed to another study, on yellow fever vaccine responses in identical twins.

Sequenced material: PBMCs. The chain combines TRBV9 with TRBJ1-2; D may be TRBD1 (5 bases). The receptor was derived from a woman under 30 in good health. Here the CDR3 reads CASSVEQENYGYTF. CDR3 sequence (DNA): TGTGCCAGCAGCGTAGAACAGGAGAACTATGGCTACACCTTC.